This record looks at one T cell receptor beta chain sequence and its context. These data belong to a study of blood T cell repertoires in COVID-19. The germline gives CDR1 SGHNT, CDR2 YYREEE (reference sequence). CDR3 length: 12 residues. V trimming: 4 bases; J trimming: 9 bases; junction bases outside the gene matches: 4. TCRdb's table, derived via immunoSEQ multiplex PCR, lists solely in-frame clones and lacks some. There are more than 250,000 clones in the sample; roughly 85% occur only once, and around 2.1% lies in the top ten. The sample taken for sequencing was PBMCs or T cells enriched from blood (not recorded which). The TCR originated in a man younger than 45 who had recovered from COVID-19. The rearrangement links TRBV5-4 to TRBJ2-1; 7 bases fit TRBD1. The CDR3 nucleotides read TGTGCCAGCAGCCCACAGGGGACTGAGCAGTTCTTC. Protein: CASSPQGTEQFF.